Listed below are T cell receptor beta chains from one sample, sequenced in a study of blood T cell repertoires in COVID-19. Libraries were prepared by immunoSEQ multiplex PCR; TCRdb keeps only in-frame clonotypes and omits some of them. The profile covers about 95,000 clones, with about 90% appearing a single time and less than 3.5% taken by the ten largest. Sample: peripheral blood. These receptors were collected from a man aged 50 or older with COVID-19, enrolled during active disease. Both conserved end residues are part of each CDR3. D genes are given only for firm matches. Size values are once, few and many counts, or a class for expanded clones, and some rows have none.

j_call v_call clone_size d_call cdr3_nt cdr3_aa
TRBJ2-2 TRBV29-1 . TRBD1 TGCAGCGCCGTACGGGACAGCGGGGAGCTGTTTTTT CSAVRDSGELFF
TRBJ2-7 TRBV28 . . TGTGCCAGCACCAAAAAGGACACTGCCTACGAGCAGTACTTC CASTKKDTAYEQYF
TRBJ1-2 TRBV5-1 . TRBD1 TGCGCCAGCAGCTTCGGACAGGAAGACTATGGCTACACCTTC CASSFGQEDYGYTF
TRBJ2-3 TRBV6-4 few . TGTGCCAGCAGTGACGGGGGGGCCACAGATACGCAGTATTTT CASSDGGATDTQYF
TRBJ1-6 TRBV2 once TRBD1 TGTGCCAGCAAGGACAGGGGGCGGAGGCAGAATTCACCCCTCCACTTT CASKDRGRRQNSPLHF
TRBJ2-1 TRBV6-6 few . TGTGCCAGCAGAGGGGTACCTGAGCAGTTCTTC CASRGVPEQFF
TRBJ1-1 TRBV18 few . TGTGCCAGCTCACCACCGCACACCCTGAACACTGAAGCTTTCTTT CASSPPHTLNTEAFF
TRBJ1-1 TRBV18 . TRBD1 TGTGCCAGCTCGCCAGGGGGCGGGGGAGGCACTGAAGCTTTCTTT CASSPGGGGGTEAFF
TRBJ1-5 TRBV11-2 . . TGTGCCAGCAGCTTAGGGGGGGGCAATCAGCCCCAGCATTTT CASSLGGGNQPQHF
TRBJ1-2 TRBV3-1/TRBV3-2 once TRBD1 TGTGCCAGCAGCCAACCGACAGGGAATGGCTACACCTTC CASSQPTGNGYTF
TRBJ2-3 TRBV19 . TRBD2 TGTGCCAGTTCCCCAGGACTAGCGGGGAGTACAGATACGCAGTATTTT CASSPGLAGSTDTQYF
TRBJ1-5 TRBV2 . TRBD1 TGTGCCAGCAGTCCAACAGGGGTCAATCAGCCCCAGCATTTT CASSPTGVNQPQHF
TRBJ2-1 TRBV9 once TRBD2 TGTGCCAGCAGCGTAGATGGAGCGGGGGGCCCGGATGAGCAGTTCTTC CASSVDGAGGPDEQFF
TRBJ2-1 TRBV5-4 . TRBD2 TGTGCCAGCAGCTTGGGCGGGGGGGACCCCTACAATGAGCAGTTCTTC CASSLGGGDPYNEQFF
TRBJ2-7 TRBV19 . TRBD1 TGTGCCAGTGCCAGCTCCTTTCGGACAGGGGGCTTCAACGAGCAGTACTTC CASASSFRTGGFNEQYF
TRBJ2-3 TRBV2 . . TGTGCCAGCACGGAGGAGTACACAGATACGCAGTATTTT CASTEEYTDTQYF
TRBJ1-6 TRBV29-1 . . TGCAGCGTTGCCGGAGATGGGAATTCACCCCTCCACTTT CSVAGDGNSPLHF
TRBJ1-5 TRBV7-2 few . TGTGCCAGCAGCTTAGGGCACGGCAATCAGCCCCAGCATTTT CASSLGHGNQPQHF
TRBJ2-3 TRBV6-4 . TRBD2 TGTGCCAGCAGCGAGACTAGCGGGGTAACAGATACGCAGTATTTT CASSETSGVTDTQYF
TRBJ1-1 TRBV3-1/TRBV3-2 . TRBD1 TGTGCCAGCAGCCTGGACAGGATGAACACTGAAGCTTTCTTT CASSLDRMNTEAFF
TRBJ2-2 TRBV11-3 . TRBD2 TGTGCCAGCAGCTCCACGGCGGGGGGATCCGGGGAGCTGTTTTTT CASSSTAGGSGELFF
TRBJ2-1 TRBV14 . TRBD1 TGTGCCAGCAGCAAGGGACAGGGGAATCTTGATGAGCAGTTCTTC CASSKGQGNLDEQFF
TRBJ2-4 TRBV2 . . TGTGCCAGCACCCGAGGGATCGCAGGAAACATTCAGTACTTC CASTRGIAGNIQYF